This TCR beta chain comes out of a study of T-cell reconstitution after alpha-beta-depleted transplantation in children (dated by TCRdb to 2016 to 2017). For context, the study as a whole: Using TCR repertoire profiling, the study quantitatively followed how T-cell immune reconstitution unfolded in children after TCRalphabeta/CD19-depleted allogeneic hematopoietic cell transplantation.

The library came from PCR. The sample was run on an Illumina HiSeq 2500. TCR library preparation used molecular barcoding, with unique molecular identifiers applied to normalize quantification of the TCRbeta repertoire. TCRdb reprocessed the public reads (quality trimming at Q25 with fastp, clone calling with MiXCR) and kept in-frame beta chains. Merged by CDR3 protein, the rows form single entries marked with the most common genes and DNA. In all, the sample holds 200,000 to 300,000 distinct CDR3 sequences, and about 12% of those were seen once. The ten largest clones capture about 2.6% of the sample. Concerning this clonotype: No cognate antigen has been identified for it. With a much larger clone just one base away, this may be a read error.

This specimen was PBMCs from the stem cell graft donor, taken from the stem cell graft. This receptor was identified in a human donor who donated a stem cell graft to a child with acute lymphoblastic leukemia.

The CDR3 protein sequence reads: CSLSRTTGEKLFF. The base sequence is TGCAGCTTAAGCAGGACTACGGGTGAAAAACTGTTTTTT. The chain couples TRBV29-1 to TRBJ1-4; no confident D gene assignment can be made. The germline V gene yields SQVTM for CDR1 and ANQGSEA for CDR2. There are 13 amino acids in the CDR3, from cysteine to phenylalanine inclusive. The kept DNA is CDR3 alone, 39 bases in frame from the first base. V loses 8 bases of germline sequence and J loses 7 bases, and the interval between the two ends is 17 bases.